This passage covers 5 T cell receptor beta chains from one sample sequenced in a study of T cell repertoires in cytomegalovirus infection. TCRdb recomputed calls from the reads with MiXCR, one row per CDR3 protein. The table shows over 150,000 distinct CDR3 sequences, with around 15% occurring only once. Sequencing was done on a sample of PBMCs. These receptors all stem from a human donor in good health (CMV status not recorded). Some clones in this sample may be carry-over from other donors' samples.

The chain carries TRBV28 and TRBJ1-2, with D unresolved. The CDR3 runs to 14 residues. The V and J ends lost 10 bases and 9 bases respectively, with 24 bases between them. Germline V lookup: CDR1 MDHEN, CDR2 SYDVKM. CDR3 residues: CAIAGSMGRLSYTF. The CDR3 DNA is TGTGCCATCGCGGGGAGTATGGGCCGCCTCAGCTACACCTTC.

This clonotype appeared many times. This sequence joins TRBV7-2 and TRBJ2-1, with TRBD2 identical over 11 bases. This CDR3 is built from 17 residues. V lost 1 base and J lost 2; bases outside the gene matches: 4. Germline V gene lookup returns CDR1 SGHTA and CDR2 FQGNSA. The CDR3 DNA sequence: TGTGCCAGCAGCTTAGATAGCGGGGGGGGCACCTACAATGAGCAGTTCTTC. Protein product: CASSLDSGGGTYNEQFF.

This clonotype was counted many times. The chain joins TRBV12-3 or TRBV12-4 to TRBJ1-5, with D hard to call. V lost 10 bases and J lost 4, with 17 bases in between. The CDR3 has 14 residues. The CDR3 reads CATCPQEGNQPQHF. CDR3 nucleotide sequence: TGTGCCACGTGCCCTCAGGAAGGGAATCAGCCCCAGCATTTT.

In this sample, this clonotype turned up many times. The gene calls are TRBV7-8 and TRBJ2-1; tentatively, D is TRBD2 (6 bases). The CDR3 is 15 amino acids. V was clipped by 4 bases and J by 0 bases, with 10 bases between them. The germline V gene has CDR1 SGHVS and CDR2 FQNEAQ. The CDR3, as DNA: TGTGCCAGCAGCTCGGACGGGGGCTCCTACAATGAGCAGTTCTTC. The encoded protein is CASSSDGGSYNEQFF.

In this sample, this clonotype turned up many times. This chain uses TRBV6-5 with TRBJ2-2, with D perhaps assigned TRBD1 or TRBD2 (6 bases each). Germline lookup yields CDR1 MNHEY and CDR2 SVGAGI. The CDR3 is 15 residues long. Deletions cut 0 bases from V and 2 bases from J, with 7 bases between. Here the CDR3 reads CASSYSGGNTGELFF. The DNA of the CDR3 is TGTGCCAGCAGTTACTCGGGGGGCAACACCGGGGAGCTGTTTTTT.